The T cell receptor beta chain under discussion was sequenced for a study of blood T cells in healthy people across ages. A J-beta primer mix and a sample-barcoded 5' primer were used in a second PCR of roughly 7 to 12 cycles. TCRdb processed the 5' RACE reads anew with MiXCR; each CDR3 protein has one entry. This table holds fewer than 2,000,000 distinct CDR3 sequences, approximately 39% found once. The CDR3 totals 15 residues. Germline V lookup: CDR1 MNHEY, CDR2 SMNVEV (reference sequence). V lost 6 bases and J 3 bases, leaving 18 bases between the germline ends. V usage is TRBV27 and J usage is TRBJ2-7, with D perhaps matching TRBD1 (6 bases). The source is a human donor in good health. Sequencing was carried out using blood. CDR3 in amino acids: CASSVSGELFYEQYF. In nucleotides, the CDR3 is TGTGCCAGCAGCGTATCAGGGGAACTATTCTACGAGCAGTACTTC.